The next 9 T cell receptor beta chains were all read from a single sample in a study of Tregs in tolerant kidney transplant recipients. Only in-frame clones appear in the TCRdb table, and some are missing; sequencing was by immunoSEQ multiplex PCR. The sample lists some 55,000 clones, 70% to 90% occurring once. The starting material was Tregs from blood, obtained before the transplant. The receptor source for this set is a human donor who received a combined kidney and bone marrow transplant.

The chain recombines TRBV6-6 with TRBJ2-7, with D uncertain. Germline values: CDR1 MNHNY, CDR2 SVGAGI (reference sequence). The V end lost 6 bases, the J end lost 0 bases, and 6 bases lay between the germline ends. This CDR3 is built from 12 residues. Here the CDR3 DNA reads TGTGCCAGCAGCTCTCCCTCCTACGAGCAGTACTTC. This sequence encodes CASSSPSYEQYF.

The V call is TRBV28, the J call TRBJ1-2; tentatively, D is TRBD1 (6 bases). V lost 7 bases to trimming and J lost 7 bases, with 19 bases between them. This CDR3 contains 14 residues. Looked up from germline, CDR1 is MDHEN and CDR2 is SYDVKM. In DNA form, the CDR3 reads TGTGCCAGCACCTCCGCGGGGGCGACTACTGGCTACACCTTC. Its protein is CASTSAGATTGYTF.

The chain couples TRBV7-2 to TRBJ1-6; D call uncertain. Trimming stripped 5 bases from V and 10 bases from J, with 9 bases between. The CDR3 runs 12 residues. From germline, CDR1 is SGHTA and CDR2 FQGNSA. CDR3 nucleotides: TGTGCCAGCAGCCCCCTCGGATCACCCCTCCACTTT. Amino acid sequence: CASSPLGSPLHF.

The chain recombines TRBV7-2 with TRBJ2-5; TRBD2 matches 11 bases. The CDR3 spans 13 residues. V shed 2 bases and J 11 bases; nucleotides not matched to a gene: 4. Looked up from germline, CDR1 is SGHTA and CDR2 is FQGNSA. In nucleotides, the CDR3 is TGTGCCAGCAGCTTAAGGACTAGCGGGCCACAGTACTTC. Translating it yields CASSLRTSGPQYF. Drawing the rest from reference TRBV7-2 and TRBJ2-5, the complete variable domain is GAGVSQSPSNKVTEKGKDVELRCDPISGHTALYWYRQSLGQGLEFLIYFQGNSAPDKSGLPSDRFSAERTGGSVSTLTIQRTQQEDSAVYLCASSLRTSGPQYFGPGTRLLVL.

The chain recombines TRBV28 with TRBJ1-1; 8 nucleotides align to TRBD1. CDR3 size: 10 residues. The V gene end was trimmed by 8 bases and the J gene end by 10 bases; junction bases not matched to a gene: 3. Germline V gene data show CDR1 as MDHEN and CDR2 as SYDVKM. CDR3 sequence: CASQGARAFF. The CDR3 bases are TGTGCCAGCCAGGGGGCGCGAGCTTTCTTT. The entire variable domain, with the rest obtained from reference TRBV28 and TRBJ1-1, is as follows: DVKVTQSSRYLVKRTGEKVFLECVQDMDHENMFWYRQDPGLGLRLIYFSYDVKMKEKGDIPEGYSVSREKKERFSLILESASTNQTSMYLCASQGARAFFGQGTRLTVV.

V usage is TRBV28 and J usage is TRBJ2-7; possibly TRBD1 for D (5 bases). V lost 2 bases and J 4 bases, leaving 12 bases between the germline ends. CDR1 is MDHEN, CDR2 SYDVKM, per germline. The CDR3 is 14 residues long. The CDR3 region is CASSLIQGRYEQYF. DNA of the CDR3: TGTGCCAGCAGTTTAATCCAGGGTCGGTACGAGCAGTACTTC.

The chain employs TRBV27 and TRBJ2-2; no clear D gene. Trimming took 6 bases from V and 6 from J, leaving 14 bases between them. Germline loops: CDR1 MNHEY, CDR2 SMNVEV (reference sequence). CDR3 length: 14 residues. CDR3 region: CASSSKLFPGELFF. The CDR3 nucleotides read TGTGCCAGCAGCTCGAAATTATTTCCCGGGGAGCTGTTTTTT.

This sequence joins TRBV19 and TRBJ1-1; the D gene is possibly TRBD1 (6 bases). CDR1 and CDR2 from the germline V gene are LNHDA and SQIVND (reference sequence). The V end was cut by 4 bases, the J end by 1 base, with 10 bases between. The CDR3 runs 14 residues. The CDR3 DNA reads TGTGCCAGTAGTAGGGGGACACCGAACACTGAAGCTTTCTTT. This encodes CASSRGTPNTEAFF. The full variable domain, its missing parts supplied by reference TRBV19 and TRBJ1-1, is DGGITQSPKYLFRKEGQNVTLSCEQNLNHDAMYWYRQDPGQGLRLIYYSQIVNDFQKGDIAEGYSVSREKKESFPLTVTSAQKNPTAFYLCASSRGTPNTEAFFGQGTRLTVV.

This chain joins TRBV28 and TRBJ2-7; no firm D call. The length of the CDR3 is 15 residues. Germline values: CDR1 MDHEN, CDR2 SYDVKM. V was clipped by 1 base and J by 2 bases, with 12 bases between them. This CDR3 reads CASSLSDGWAYEQYF. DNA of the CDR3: TGTGCCAGCAGTTTATCGGACGGGTGGGCCTACGAGCAGTACTTC.